These 5 T cell receptor beta chains were all obtained from the same sample, sequenced in a study of regulatory T cells in long-lasting Graves disease. The time point is: persistent/refractory GD, antithyroid drugs over 5 years with positive TRAb. The TCR library was made from RNA that had been extracted from PBMCs in TRIzol. CDR3-region Arm-PCR and iRepertoire HTBI primers produced the TCR beta libraries. TCRdb called the multiplex PCR reads again in MiXCR, with one record for every CDR3 protein. This table has fewer than 450,000 distinct CDR3 sequences, roughly 20% appearing once. This material consisted of peripheral blood mononuclear cells (PBMCs), taken when the disease was refractory, from a patient treated with antithyroid drugs. Receptors were obtained from a female donor with Graves disease.

This clonotype was counted many times. The chain has TRBV24-1 and TRBJ2-5; D gene uncertain. Trimming took off 5 bases at V and 5 bases at J, with 14 bases between the two ends. Germline loops: CDR1 KGHDR, CDR2 SFDVKD. The CDR3 sequence is 14 residues long. The CDR3 loop reads CATSVLAAGETQYF. The CDR3 DNA follows: TGTGCCACCAGTGTACTTGCGGCTGGTGAGACCCAGTACTTC.

The V and J genes are TRBV7-2 and TRBJ2-2, with D perhaps matching TRBD1 (6 bases). The CDR3 spans 14 residues. Per the germline V gene, CDR1 is SGHTA and CDR2 is FQGNSA. The V and J ends lost 6 bases and 2 bases respectively, with 10 bases between them. The CDR3 is CASRGAKNTGELFF. DNA of the CDR3: TGTGCCAGCAGGGGGGCAAAAAACACCGGGGAGCTGTTTTTT.

The table lists this clonotype with a count of one. The chain joins TRBV2 to TRBJ2-1; 8 bases are a match to TRBD2. V shed 7 bases, J shed 7 bases, and the junction held 12 bases outside the gene matches. The CDR3 consists of 15 residues. In germline, CDR1 is SNHLY, CDR2 FYNNEI. Here the CDR3 reads CASTAGRAPTNEQFF. CDR3 coding DNA: TGTGCCAGCACTGCCGGGAGGGCCCCAACGAATGAGCAGTTCTTC.

This clonotype was observed many times. V usage is TRBV27 and J usage is TRBJ2-5; D is unresolved. Deletions cut 3 bases from V and 1 base from J, with 9 bases between. Germline V gene lookup returns CDR1 MNHEY and CDR2 SMNVEV (reference sequence). The CDR3 contains 14 residues. The CDR3 spells CASSLTGRQETQYF. The CDR3 DNA reads TGTGCCAGCAGTTTGACCGGGCGCCAAGAGACCCAGTACTTC.

The J gene is TRBJ2-2, the V gene TRBV19; TRBD2 might be the D (6 bases). This CDR3 is built from 14 residues. Germline CDR1 and CDR2: LNHDA and SQIVND (reference sequence). Trimming took 3 bases from V and 6 from J, leaving 11 bases between them. The CDR3 reads CASSIFGGPGELFF. The CDR3 DNA sequence: TGTGCCAGTAGTATCTTCGGGGGTCCCGGGGAGCTGTTTTTT.